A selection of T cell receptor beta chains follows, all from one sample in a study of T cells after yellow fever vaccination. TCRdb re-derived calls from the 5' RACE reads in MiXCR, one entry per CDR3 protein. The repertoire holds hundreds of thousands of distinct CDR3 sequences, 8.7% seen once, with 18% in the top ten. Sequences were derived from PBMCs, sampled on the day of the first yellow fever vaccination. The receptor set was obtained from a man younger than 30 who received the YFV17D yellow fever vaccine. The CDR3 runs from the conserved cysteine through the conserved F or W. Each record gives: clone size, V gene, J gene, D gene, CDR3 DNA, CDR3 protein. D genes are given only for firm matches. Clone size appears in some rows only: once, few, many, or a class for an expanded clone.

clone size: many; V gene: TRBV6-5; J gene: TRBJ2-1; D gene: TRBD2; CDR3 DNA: TGTGCCAGCAGATACAGGGCGGGGGGGTCGAATGAGCAGTTCTTC; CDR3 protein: CASRYRAGGSNEQFF
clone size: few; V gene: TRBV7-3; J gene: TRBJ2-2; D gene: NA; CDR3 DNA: TGTGCCAGCAAGAGTTACACCGGGGAGCTGTTTTTT; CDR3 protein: CASKSYTGELFF
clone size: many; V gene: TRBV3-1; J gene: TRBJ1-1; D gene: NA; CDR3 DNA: TGTGCCAGCTCGGTTGGGGGGCGCGAAGCTTTCTTT; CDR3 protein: CASSVGGREAFF
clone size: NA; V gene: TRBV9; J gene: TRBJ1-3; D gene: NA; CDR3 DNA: TGTGCCAGCAGCGTAGGAGGAACCTCTGGAAACACCATATATTTT; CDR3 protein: CASSVGGTSGNTIYF
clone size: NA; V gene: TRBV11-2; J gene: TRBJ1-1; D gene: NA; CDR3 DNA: TGTGCCAGCAGCTTATGGGGGCAGGGAGGCACTGAAGCTTTCTTT; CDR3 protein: CASSLWGQGGTEAFF
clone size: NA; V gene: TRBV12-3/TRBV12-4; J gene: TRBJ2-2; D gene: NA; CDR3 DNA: TGTGCCAGCAGACCGGCCACCCCCGGGGAGCTGTTTTTT; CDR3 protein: CASRPATPGELFF
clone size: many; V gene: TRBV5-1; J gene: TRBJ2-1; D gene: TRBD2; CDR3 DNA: TGCGCCAGCAGCTTGATCGGCGGGGGGGCGAATGAGCAGTTCTTC; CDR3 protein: CASSLIGGGANEQFF
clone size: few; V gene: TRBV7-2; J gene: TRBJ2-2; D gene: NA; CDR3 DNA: TGTGCCAGCAGCTTTAGGGATTTGGAGCTGTTTTTT; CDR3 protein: CASSFRDLELFF
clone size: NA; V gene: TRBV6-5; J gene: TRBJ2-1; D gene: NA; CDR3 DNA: TGTGCCAGCAGTTATGGGAGCTCCTACAATGAGCAGTTCTTC; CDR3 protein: CASSYGSSYNEQFF
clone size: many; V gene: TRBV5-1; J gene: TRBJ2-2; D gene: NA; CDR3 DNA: TGCGCCAGCAGCTTGGCCATGGGGTTTCCCGGGGAGCTGTTTTTT; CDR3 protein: CASSLAMGFPGELFF
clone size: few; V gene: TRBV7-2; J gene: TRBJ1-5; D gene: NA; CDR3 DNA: TGTGCCAGCAGCTTATACCCCCGGCCTCAGCCCCAGCATTTT; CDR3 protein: CASSLYPRPQPQHF
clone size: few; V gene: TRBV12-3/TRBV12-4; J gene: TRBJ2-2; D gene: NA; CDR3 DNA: TGTGCCAGCAGTTTTGGGGACGAGGCCTGGAACACCGGGGAGCTGTTTTTT; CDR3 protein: CASSFGDEAWNTGELFF
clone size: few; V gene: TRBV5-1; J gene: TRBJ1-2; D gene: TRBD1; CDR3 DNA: TGCGCCAGCAGCTACGGGACAGGCGGATTCTATGGCTACACCTTC; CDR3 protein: CASSYGTGGFYGYTF
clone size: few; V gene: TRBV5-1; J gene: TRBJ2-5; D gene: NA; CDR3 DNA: TGCGCCAGCTTCGAGCGAGGAGAGACCCAGTACTTC; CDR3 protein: CASFERGETQYF
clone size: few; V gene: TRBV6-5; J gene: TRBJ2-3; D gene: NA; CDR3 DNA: TGTGCCAGCAGTTACTTCCCGGGGAGCACAGATACGCAGTATTTT; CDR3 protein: CASSYFPGSTDTQYF
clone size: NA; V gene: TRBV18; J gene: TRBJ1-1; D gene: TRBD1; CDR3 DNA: TGTGCCAGCTCAGACTCGACAGGGGGGGCTTTCTTT; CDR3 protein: CASSDSTGGAFF
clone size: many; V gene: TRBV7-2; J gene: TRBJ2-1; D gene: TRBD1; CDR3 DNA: TGTGCCAGCAGCCCACCCCTGGGTCACACAGGGGGCAATGAGCAGTTCTTC; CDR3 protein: CASSPPLGHTGGNEQFF
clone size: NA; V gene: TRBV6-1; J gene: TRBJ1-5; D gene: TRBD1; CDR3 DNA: TGTGCCAGCAGATCGACAGGGTATCAGCCCCAGCATTTT; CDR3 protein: CASRSTGYQPQHF
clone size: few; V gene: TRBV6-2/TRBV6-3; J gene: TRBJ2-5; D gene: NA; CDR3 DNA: TGTGCCAGCAGTTACTGGGGGGCGGAGGAGACCCAGTACTTC; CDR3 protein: CASSYWGAEETQYF
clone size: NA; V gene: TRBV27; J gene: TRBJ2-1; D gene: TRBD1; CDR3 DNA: TGTGCCAGCAGTTTTCAACGGGACAGCTACAATGAGCAGTTCTTC; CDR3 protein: CASSFQRDSYNEQFF
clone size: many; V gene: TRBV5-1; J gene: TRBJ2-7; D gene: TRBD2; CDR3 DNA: TGCGCCAGCAGCTCGGGGGGTGCCTACGAGCAGTACTTC; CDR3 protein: CASSSGGAYEQYF
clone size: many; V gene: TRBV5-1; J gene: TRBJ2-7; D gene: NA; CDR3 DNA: TGCGCCAGCAGCTTGTTAGGAGGGCTGTACGAGCAGTACTTC; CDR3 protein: CASSLLGGLYEQYF
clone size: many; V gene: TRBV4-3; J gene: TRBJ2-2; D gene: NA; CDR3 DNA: TGCGCCAGCAGCACCCCCCGGGGTTATCACACCGGGGAGCTGTTTTTT; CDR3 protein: CASSTPRGYHTGELFF
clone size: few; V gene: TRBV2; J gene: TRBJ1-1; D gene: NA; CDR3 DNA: TGTGCCAGCAGTTCCCTCCCAGGACAGCAGAACACTGAAGCTTTCTTT; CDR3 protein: CASSSLPGQQNTEAFF
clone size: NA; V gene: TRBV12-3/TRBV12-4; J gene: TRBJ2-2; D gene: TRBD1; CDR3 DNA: TGTGCCAGCACCTACGGGACAGGGCATACCGGGGAGCTGTTTTTT; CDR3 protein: CASTYGTGHTGELFF
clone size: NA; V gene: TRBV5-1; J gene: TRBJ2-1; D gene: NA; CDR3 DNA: TGCGCCAGCAGCTCAGATACCGGGGTGATCAATGAGCAGTTCTTC; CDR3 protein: CASSSDTGVINEQFF